A selection of T cell receptor beta chains follows, all from one sample in a study of tumor-infiltrating lymphocytes in primary liver carcinoma. MiXCR, run by TCRdb on the multiplex PCR reads, gives a single entry per CDR3 protein. The profile shows almost 200,000 distinct CDR3 sequences, less than 65% of them singletons. Sequenced sample: peripheral blood. Source of these receptors: a woman between 55 and 75 years old with primary liver carcinoma and hepatitis B virus infection. The CDR3 runs from the conserved cysteine through the conserved F or W. The order of the fields is clone size, D gene, J gene, CDR3 length, V gene, CDR3 protein, CDR3 DNA. D genes are given only for firm matches. Rows give clone size only sometimes, using once, few, many, or a class for an expanded clone.

many,NA,TRBJ1-1,13,TRBV12-3/TRBV12-4,CASTNPGGTEAFF,TGTGCCAGCACCAATCCTGGGGGCACTGAAGCTTTCTTT
many,NA,TRBJ2-7,17,TRBV11-2,CASSLGVRGGLSYEQYF,TGTGCCAGCAGCTTAGGGGTCAGGGGGGGTCTCTCCTACGAGCAGTACTTC
once,NA,TRBJ2-2,11,TRBV29-1,CSVGFTVELFF,TGCAGCGTTGGCTTCACCGTAGAGCTGTTTTTT
NA,TRBD1,TRBJ1-1,17,TRBV29-1,CNVDREGPMVTNTEAFF,TGCAACGTTGACAGGGAGGGGCCAATGGTCACGAACACTGAAGCTTTCTTT
NA,NA,TRBJ2-1,12,TRBV14,CASSPSSNRQFF,TGTGCCAGCAGCCCCTCCAGCAATAGGCAGTTCTTC
NA,NA,TRBJ1-1,20,TRBV11-2,CASGPHQHGHLRFWGYGAFF,TGTGCCAGCGGCCCACATCAGCACGGACACCTTCGCTTTTGGGGCTACGGAGCTTTCTTT
NA,NA,TRBJ2-3,15,TRBV6-1,CASSPETYSNQPQYF,TGTGCCAGCAGTCCCGAGACTTATAGCAATCAGCCCCAGTATTTT
NA,TRBD1,TRBJ2-5,16,TRBV4-2,CTSSQDFADRGETQYF,TGTACTAGCAGCCAAGATTTCGCGGACAGGGGAGAGACCCAGTACTTC
NA,TRBD2,TRBJ2-1,14,TRBV30,CAWSVGREAHEQFF,TGTGCCTGGAGTGTGGGGCGGGAGGCACATGAGCAGTTCTTC
NA,NA,TRBJ1-1,14,TRBV11-2,CARSLSRTNTEAFF,TGTGCCAGAAGCTTATCCCGAACTAACACTGAAGCTTTCTTT
NA,NA,TRBJ1-3,14,TRBV7-9,CASVGRSSGNTIYF,TGTGCCAGTGTCGGACGATCTTCTGGAAACACCATATATTTT
NA,NA,TRBJ1-1,14,TRBV28,CASSLRDLDTEAFF,TGTGCCAGCAGTTTACGCGACTTGGACACTGAAGCTTTCTTT
NA,TRBD2,TRBJ2-1,15,TRBV9,CASSVGAGAYNEQFF,TGTGCCAGCAGCGTAGGGGCGGGAGCGTACAATGAGCAGTTCTTC
many,NA,TRBJ2-1,14,TRBV29-1,CSVTLRGTYNEQFF,TGCAGCGTCACACTACGGGGAACATACAATGAGCAGTTCTTC
many,NA,TRBJ2-7,11,TRBV12-5,CASLAGYEQYF,TGTGCTAGTTTGGCGGGCTACGAGCAGTACTTC
NA,TRBD2,TRBJ2-2,15,TRBV14,CASSLGTSGAGELFF,TGTGCCAGCAGCCTAGGGACTAGCGGGGCCGGGGAGCTGTTTTTT
NA,TRBD2,TRBJ2-7,16,TRBV13,CASSPTGTSGRPEQYF,TGTGCCAGTAGCCCAACCGGGACTAGCGGGAGACCCGAGCAGTACTTC
NA,TRBD1,TRBJ2-3,17,TRBV5-1,CASSPGQGAVEGDTQYF,TGCGCCAGCAGCCCGGGACAGGGGGCAGTCGAAGGAGATACGCAGTATTTT
NA,NA,TRBJ2-1,12,TRBV30,CAWAYGGAEQFF,TGTGCCTGGGCCTATGGTGGGGCTGAGCAGTTCTTC
NA,NA,TRBJ1-4,14,TRBV6-6,CASSYTAGSEKLFF,TGTGCCAGCAGTTACACGGCAGGGAGTGAAAAACTGTTTTTT
few,NA,TRBJ1-5,14,TRBV28,CASRPSHLNQPQHF,TGTGCCAGCAGGCCCAGCCACCTCAATCAGCCCCAGCATTTT
once,NA,TRBJ2-7,12,TRBV20-1,CSARETRYEQYF,TGCAGTGCTAGAGAAACAAGGTACGAGCAGTACTTC
many,NA,TRBJ2-3,12,TRBV10-1,CASSGVGDTQYF,TGCGCCAGCAGTGGAGTGGGAGATACGCAGTATTTT
many,NA,TRBJ1-1,13,TRBV12-3/TRBV12-4,CASRGRVNTEAFF,TGTGCCAGCCGAGGACGGGTGAACACTGAAGCTTTCTTT
NA,TRBD2,TRBJ2-7,15,TRBV11-2,CVSSTTSGRSNEQFF,TGTGTCAGCAGCACGACTAGCGGAAGAAGTAATGAGCAATTCTTC
NA,NA,TRBJ2-7,14,TRBV11-3,CASSLGTDSYEGYF,TGTGCCAGCAGCTTAGGTACAGATTCCTACGAGGGGTACTTC
few,NA,TRBJ2-7,14,TRBV6-5,CASSYQAGSYEQYF,TGTGCCAGCAGTTACCAGGCAGGGTCCTACGAGCAGTACTTC
NA,NA,TRBJ1-1,18,TRBV4-1,CASSQDEQLFRGSTEAFF,TGCGCCAGCAGCCAAGATGAGCAGCTATTTCGGGGGAGCACTGAAGCTTTCTTT
many,TRBD2,TRBJ2-2,19,TRBV14,CASSQYQGLAGEHTGELFF,TGTGCCAGCAGCCAATACCAAGGACTAGCGGGAGAGCACACCGGGGAGCTGTTTTTT
NA,NA,TRBJ1-2,11,TRBV28,CASTANYGYTF,TGTGCCAGCACGGCTAACTATGGCTACACCTTC
few,NA,TRBJ1-5,17,TRBV7-8,CASSLAMWTDSNQPQHF,TGTGCCAGCAGCTTAGCAATGTGGACTGATAGCAATCAGCCCCAGCATTTT
NA,NA,TRBJ1-1,11,TRBV28,CASSFGIRAFF,TGTGCCAGCAGTTTCGGAATACGGGCTTTCTTT
many,TRBD2,TRBJ2-1,16,TRBV6-1,CASRNIGAGGYNEQFF,TGTGCCAGCAGGAACATAGGGGCGGGAGGTTACAATGAGCAGTTCTTC
NA,TRBD1,TRBJ2-3,14,TRBV11-2,CTSSVRQGGDTQYF,TGTACCAGCAGCGTACGACAGGGGGGGGATACGCAGTATTTT
few,NA,TRBJ2-5,14,TRBV7-8,CASSLALPQETQYF,TGTGCCAGCAGCTTAGCGTTGCCCCAAGAGACCCAGTACTTC
once,TRBD2,TRBJ2-2,15,TRBV12-3/TRBV12-4,CAGSRQAGSTGELFF,TGTGCCGGCAGTCGACAAGCGGGGTCCACCGGGGAGCTGTTTTTT
NA,NA,TRBJ2-1,19,TRBV28,CASSPAGGRGTGIYNEQFF,TGTGCCAGCAGCCCCGCAGGAGGGCGCGGGACGGGTATTTACAATGAGCAGTTCTTC
many,NA,TRBJ1-5,15,TRBV6-5,CASSYSSQGGQPQHF,TGTGCCAGCAGTTACTCGAGTCAGGGAGGTCAGCCCCAGCATTTT
many,TRBD1,TRBJ1-3,14,TRBV13,CASTTTGTGNTIYF,TGTGCCAGCACCACGACAGGGACTGGAAACACCATATATTTT
many,TRBD2,TRBJ2-2,18,TRBV4-1,CASSPRITGGLNTGELFF,TGCGCCAGCAGCCCACGGATCACGGGAGGCCTGAACACCGGGGAGCTGTTTTTT
NA,NA,TRBJ1-2,15,TRBV5-1,CASSLGVDSGYGYTF,TGCGCCAGCAGCCTGGGAGTGGACAGCGGCTATGGCTACACCTTC
NA,NA,TRBJ1-1,13,TRBV11-2,CATSLGVNTDAFF,TGTGCCACCTCTTTGGGGGTGAACACTGATGCTTTCTTT
once,NA,TRBJ2-5,15,TRBV11-2,CASSPVGVRGETQYF,TGTGCCAGCAGCCCCGTGGGAGTGCGAGGAGAGACCCAGTACTTC